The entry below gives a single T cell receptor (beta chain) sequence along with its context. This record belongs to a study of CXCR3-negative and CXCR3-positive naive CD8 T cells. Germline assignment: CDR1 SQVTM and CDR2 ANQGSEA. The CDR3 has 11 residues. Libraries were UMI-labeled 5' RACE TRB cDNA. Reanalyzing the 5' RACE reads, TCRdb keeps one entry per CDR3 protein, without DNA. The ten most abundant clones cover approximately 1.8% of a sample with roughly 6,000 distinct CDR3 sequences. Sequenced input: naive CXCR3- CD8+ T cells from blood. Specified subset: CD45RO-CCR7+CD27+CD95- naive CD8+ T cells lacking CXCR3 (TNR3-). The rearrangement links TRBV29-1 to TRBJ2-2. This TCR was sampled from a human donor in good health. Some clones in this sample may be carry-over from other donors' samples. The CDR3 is CSVLGAGELFF.